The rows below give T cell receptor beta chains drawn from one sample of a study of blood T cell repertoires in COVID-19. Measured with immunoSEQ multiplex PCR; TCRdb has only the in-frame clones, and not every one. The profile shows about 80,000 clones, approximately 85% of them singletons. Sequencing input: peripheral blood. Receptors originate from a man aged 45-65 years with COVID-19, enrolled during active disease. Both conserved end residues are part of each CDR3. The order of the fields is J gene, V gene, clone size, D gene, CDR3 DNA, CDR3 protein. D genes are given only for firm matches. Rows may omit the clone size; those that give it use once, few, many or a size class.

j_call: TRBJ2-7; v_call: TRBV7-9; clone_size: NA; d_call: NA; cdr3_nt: TGTGCCAGCAGCTTACAGGGAAACGAGCAGTACTTC; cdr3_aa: CASSLQGNEQYF
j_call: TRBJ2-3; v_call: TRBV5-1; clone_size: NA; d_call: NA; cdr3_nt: TGCGCCAGCAGCTTGGCGGTCGGGATTGAGACAGATACGCAGTATTTT; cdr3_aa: CASSLAVGIETDTQYF
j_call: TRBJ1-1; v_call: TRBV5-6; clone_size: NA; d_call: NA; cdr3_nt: TGTGCCAGCAGCTTGGCGGACACTGAAGCTTTCTTT; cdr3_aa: CASSLADTEAFF
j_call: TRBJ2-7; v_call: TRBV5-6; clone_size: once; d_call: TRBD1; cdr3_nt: TGTGCCAGCAGCTTGCCCCCGGGACAGAGAGACTACGAGCAGTACTTC; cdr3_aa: CASSLPPGQRDYEQYF
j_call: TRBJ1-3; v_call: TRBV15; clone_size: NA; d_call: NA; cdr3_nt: TGTGCCACCAGCAGAGGGGCTCCAGGAAACACCATATATTTT; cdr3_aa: CATSRGAPGNTIYF
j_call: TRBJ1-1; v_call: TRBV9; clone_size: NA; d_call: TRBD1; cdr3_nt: TGTGCCAGCAGCGTAGAGTGGACAGGGGGTGAAGCTTTCTTT; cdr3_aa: CASSVEWTGGEAFF
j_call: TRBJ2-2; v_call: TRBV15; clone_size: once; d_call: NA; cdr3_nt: TGTGCCACCAGCAGAGCAAGCGGGCTGAACACCGGGGAGCTGTTTTTT; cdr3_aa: CATSRASGLNTGELFF
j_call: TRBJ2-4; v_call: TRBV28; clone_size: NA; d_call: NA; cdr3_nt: TGTGCCAGCAAACCGACTAGGAGAGCCAAAAACATTCAGTACTTC; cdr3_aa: CASKPTRRAKNIQYF
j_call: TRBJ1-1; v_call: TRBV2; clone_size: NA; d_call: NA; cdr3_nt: TGTGCCAGCAGTGAAGGAACAGGGCGGGGGGAAGCTTTCTTT; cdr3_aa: CASSEGTGRGEAFF
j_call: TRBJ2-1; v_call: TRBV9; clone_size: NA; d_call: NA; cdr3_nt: TGTGCCAGCAGCCGATACATGACAGACAATGAGCAGTTCTTC; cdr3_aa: CASSRYMTDNEQFF
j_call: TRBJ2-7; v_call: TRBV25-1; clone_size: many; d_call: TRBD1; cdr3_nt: TGTGCCAGCAGCTCCCGGGACAGCTCCTACGAGCAGTACTTC; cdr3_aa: CASSSRDSSYEQYF
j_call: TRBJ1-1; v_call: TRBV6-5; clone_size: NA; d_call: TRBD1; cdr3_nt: TGTGCCAGCAGAAGTGAGGGGACAGGGGAGACTGAAGCTTTCTTT; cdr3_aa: CASRSEGTGETEAFF
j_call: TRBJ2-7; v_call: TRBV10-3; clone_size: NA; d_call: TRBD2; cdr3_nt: TGTGCCATCAGGGGGACTAGTCCCTACGAGCAGTACTTC; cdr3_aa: CAIRGTSPYEQYF
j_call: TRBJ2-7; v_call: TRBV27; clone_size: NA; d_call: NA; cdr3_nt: TGTGCCAGCAGTTTACGGGGGAGCGAGCAGTACTTC; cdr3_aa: CASSLRGSEQYF
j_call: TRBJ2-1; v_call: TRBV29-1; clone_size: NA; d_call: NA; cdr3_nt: TGCAGCGTTTTTAGAGAAAGCTCCTACAATGAGCAGTTCTTC; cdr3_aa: CSVFRESSYNEQFF
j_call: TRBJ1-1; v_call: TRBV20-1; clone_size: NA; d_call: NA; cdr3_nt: TGCAGTGCTAGAGAGGGGGGTCTAGCTTTCTTT; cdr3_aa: CSAREGGLAFF